A single sample is the source of the 22 T cell receptor beta chains below, sequenced in a study of human T cells and chemical hapten exposure. Time point given: pre-sensitization, week 0. Indicated treatment: therapeutic diphenylcyclopropenone sensitization with weekly scalp DPC. TCRdb re-analysed the RACE reads in MiXCR, keeping a single row per CDR3 protein. The sample gives some 400,000 distinct CDR3 sequences, roughly 5% of which show up once; about 2.5% is in the top ten. Sequenced here: whole blood, sampled in connection with sensitization to the hapten diphenylcyclopropenone (DPC). The receptors originated from a woman in her fifties or sixties with alopecia areata. Some clones in this sample may be carry-over from other donors' samples.

CDR3 nucleotides: TGCGCCAGCAGCTTGGTAGTCGTAGGGACTAGTGGCACAGATACGCAGTATTTT. This translates into CASSLVVVGTSGTDTQYF. The chain links TRBV5-1 to TRBJ2-3; 8 bases agree with TRBD2. Germline values: CDR1 SGHRS, CDR2 YFSETQ. With V trimmed by 0 bases and J by 1 base, 10 bases remained unmatched. This CDR3 has 18 residues.

The V call is TRBV4-2, the J call TRBJ2-7; 8 bases map to TRBD2. CDR3 length equals 13 residues. Trimming took 1 base from V and 13 from J; bases not matched to a gene: 9. CDR1 is LGHNA and CDR2 is YNFKEQ in the germline V gene. In DNA, the CDR3 is TGTGCCAGCAGCCAAGTTGTCGGGGGGGCGAGCTACTTC. Translated, it gives CASSQVVGGASYF.

This clonotype was counted many times. The CDR3 region has the DNA TGTGCCAGCAGCCAAGATCAGCTAGCGGGGGGATACAATGAGCAGTTCTTC. The encoded protein is CASSQDQLAGGYNEQFF. The V and J genes are TRBV4-2 and TRBJ2-1; 11 nucleotides agree with TRBD2. V gave up 0 bases and J gave up 4 bases; unmatched junction bases: 5. There are 17 residues in the CDR3. Germline V lookup: CDR1 LGHNA, CDR2 YNFKEQ.

The rearrangement joins TRBV20-1 to TRBJ2-1; D remains ambiguous. CDR3 size: 15 residues. Trimming removed 0 bases at V and 6 bases at J, with 15 bases between. CDR1 and CDR2 (germline): DFQATT, SNEGSKA (reference sequence). CDR3 nucleotide sequence: TGCAGTGCTAGAGATACGCTCGTCGGTTCCAATGAGCAGTTCTTC. It translates to CSARDTLVGSNEQFF.

The V and J genes are TRBV2 and TRBJ1-4; D possibly corresponds to TRBD1 (6 bases). The CDR3 sequence is 13 residues long. Germline-derived CDR1 and CDR2 are SNHLY and FYNNEI. The V and J ends lost 7 bases and 6 bases respectively, with 12 bases between them. CDR3 DNA: TGTGCCAGCAAACCAGGGGCGGATGAAAAACTGTTTTTT. Its protein product is CASKPGADEKLFF.

This clonotype was recorded many times. V gene TRBV7-8 combines with J gene TRBJ2-2; 12 nucleotides match TRBD2. Trimming cost V 4 bases and J 1 base; bases outside gene matches: 10. Germline CDR1 reads SGHVS; CDR2 reads FQNEAQ. The CDR3 extends over 19 amino acids. CDR3 sequence: CASSSQKRLAGENTGELFF. CDR3 DNA sequence: TGTGCCAGCAGCTCGCAGAAAAGACTAGCGGGGGAGAACACCGGGGAGCTGTTTTTT.

The chain uses TRBV7-9 and TRBJ2-7; tentatively, D is TRBD2 (6 bases). V was cut by 5 bases and J by 2 bases, with 13 bases left in between. The germline V gene encodes CDR1 SEHNR and CDR2 FQNEAQ (reference sequence). The CDR3 runs 14 residues. The CDR3 is CASSRGLSTYEQYF. The CDR3 nucleotides read TGTGCCAGCAGCCGGGGACTGAGTACCTACGAGCAGTACTTC.

This clonotype was recorded a few times. The genes are TRBV4-1 and TRBJ1-5; no clear D. The CDR3 has 18 amino acids. From germline, CDR1 is MGHRA and CDR2 YSYEKL. V lost 0 bases and J 0 bases, leaving 15 bases between the germline ends. CDR3 nucleotides: TGCGCCAGCAGCCAAGAGGACCGGGTTTGGGGTAGCAATCAGCCCCAGCATTTT. Amino acids: CASSQEDRVWGSNQPQHF.

Many counts were recorded for this clonotype. The rearrangement uses TRBV7-3 and TRBJ2-1, with D perhaps matching TRBD2 (5 bases). Germline lookup yields CDR1 SGHTA and CDR2 FQGTGA. V lost 1 base and J 2 bases, leaving 9 bases between the germline ends. The CDR3 consists of 15 residues. CDR3 amino acids: CASSLSAGAYNEQFF. Here the CDR3 DNA reads TGTGCCAGCAGCTTAAGCGCGGGCGCCTACAATGAGCAGTTCTTC.

This clonotype has just a few counts. This chain links TRBV20-1 with TRBJ2-6; D gene uncertain. CDR3 length: 15 residues. Per the germline V gene, CDR1 is DFQATT and CDR2 is SNEGSKA (reference sequence). V shed 0 bases and J shed 0 bases, with 6 bases lying between them. CDR3 amino acids: CSAREGSSGANVLTF. CDR3 nucleotide sequence: TGCAGTGCTAGAGAGGGGTCCTCTGGGGCCAACGTCCTGACTTTC.

The V gene is TRBV28, the J gene TRBJ2-7; a weak D match, TRBD2 (5 bases). Trimming left V 4 bases short and J 0 bases short, with 13 bases between. This CDR3 contains 15 residues. The germline V gene has CDR1 MDHEN and CDR2 SYDVKM. The CDR3 DNA sequence: TGTGCCAGCAGTTCTCCAGCGGAGAGCTCCTACGAGCAGTACTTC. The encoded protein is CASSSPAESSYEQYF.

This rearrangement joins TRBV4-2 to TRBJ1-1; no definite D call. This CDR3 spans 15 amino acids. The V end lost 0 bases, the J end lost 0 bases, and 8 bases lay between the germline ends. Germline V lookup: CDR1 LGHNA, CDR2 YNFKEQ. Here the CDR3 DNA reads TGTGCCAGCAGCCAAGAAATCAGCCTGAACACTGAAGCTTTCTTT. This codes for CASSQEISLNTEAFF.

The chain is built from TRBV11-2 and TRBJ2-3, with a tentative D call TRBD2 (5 bases). V shed 2 bases and J shed 3 bases, with 12 bases lying between them. In germline, CDR1 is SGHAT, CDR2 FQNNGV. The CDR3 runs to 15 residues. Written as DNA, the CDR3 is TGTGCCAGCAGCTTATATGAGGGAGTGACAGATACGCAGTATTTT. It is translated as CASSLYEGVTDTQYF.

The rearrangement uses TRBV10-2 and TRBJ2-1, with TRBD1 matching over 8 bases. The CDR3 has 15 residues. V shed 1 base and J 15 bases; nucleotides not matched to a gene: 14. Per the germline V gene, CDR1 is WSHSY and CDR2 is SAAADI. DNA for the CDR3: TGCGCCAGCAGTGAGTTTGGACAGGGAGAGCCAGAAGGGTTCTTC. Translation: CASSEFGQGEPEGFF.

The chain is built from TRBV12-3 or TRBV12-4 and TRBJ1-5; D not certain. Trimming removed 8 bases at V and 2 bases at J, with 16 bases between. The CDR3 extends over 15 amino acids. CDR3 sequence: CASQGPTYGNQPQHF. CDR3 sequence (DNA): TGTGCCAGCCAAGGGCCCACCTACGGCAATCAGCCCCAGCATTTT.

Many counts were recorded for this clonotype. This chain uses TRBV4-1 with TRBJ2-1, with 8 bases that match TRBD2. CDR1 is MGHRA, CDR2 YSYEKL, per germline. The V and J ends lost 6 bases and 2 bases, in that order; junction bases with no gene match: 6. The CDR3 covers 15 residues. The CDR3 nucleotides are TGCGCCAGCAGGGCCGGACTAGCCACCTACAATGAGCAGTTCTTC. Amino acids: CASRAGLATYNEQFF.

This clonotype was found a few times. The chain joins TRBV18 to TRBJ1-3; TRBD1 matches 9 bases. This CDR3 is built from 17 residues. Germline CDR1 reads KGHSH; CDR2 reads LQKENI. V lost 6 bases, J lost 2 bases, and 11 bases stayed unmatched. The CDR3 protein is CASSSRTGVDAGNTIYF. The CDR3, as DNA: TGTGCCAGCTCGTCAAGGACAGGGGTGGATGCTGGAAACACCATATATTTT.

This clonotype was counted ten times or more. The chain has TRBV7-2 and TRBJ2-3; 8 positions agree with TRBD2. With 6 bases clipped from V and 0 bases from J, the junction kept 8 bases outside the gene matches. From germline, CDR1 is SGHTA and CDR2 FQGNSA. This CDR3 is built from 16 residues. The CDR3 here is CASRSSGPASTDTQYF. DNA for the CDR3: TGTGCCAGCAGGTCTAGCGGGCCCGCTAGCACAGATACGCAGTATTTT.

This chain joins TRBV10-3 and TRBJ1-6; unclear D gene. Deletions cut 0 bases from V and 10 bases from J, with 10 bases between. The germline CDR1 and CDR2 sequences are ENHRY and SYGVKD. The CDR3 has 14 residues. The CDR3 loop is CAISESEGASPLHF. The DNA of the CDR3 is TGTGCCATCAGTGAGTCAGAGGGTGCGTCACCCCTCCACTTT.

This clonotype has at least ten counts. This chain joins TRBV30 and TRBJ1-1; D uncertain. Germline CDR1 is GTSNPN and CDR2 is SVGIG (reference sequence). The CDR3 runs to 14 residues. Trimming took 0 bases from V and 4 from J, leaving 12 bases between them. CDR3 sequence (DNA): TGTGCCTGGAGTGTAGGGCCTCTCTCCACTGAAGCTTTCTTT. It translates to CAWSVGPLSTEAFF.

There are a few counts of this clonotype. V and J are TRBV3-1 and TRBJ2-1; D is undetermined. Germline V gene data show CDR1 as LGHDT and CDR2 as YNNKEL (reference sequence). Trimming removed 4 bases from V and 8 bases from J, with 9 bases in between. CDR3 length equals 12 residues. CDR3: CASSPEGHEQFF. CDR3 sequence (DNA): TGTGCCAGCAGCCCAGAAGGGCATGAGCAGTTCTTC.

At least ten counts were recorded for this clonotype. This chain joins TRBV30 and TRBJ1-4; unclear D gene. The CDR3 sequence is 12 residues long. Trimming cost V 1 base and J 1 base, with 1 base left between them. CDR1 and CDR2 (germline): GTSNPN, SVGIG (reference sequence). The DNA of the CDR3 is TGTGCCTGGAGTGGAACTAATGAAAAACTGTTTTTT. It specifies CAWSGTNEKLFF.